Presented here are 27 T cell receptor beta chains from one specimen sequenced in a study of cytomegalovirus exposure and HLA in healthy donors. The PCR made use of 60 Vbeta and 13 Jbeta primers. The repertoire was sequenced with immunoSEQ multiplex PCR; TCRdb's copy has only in-frame clones and lacks some. The sample has around 98,000 clones, under 75% seen once; the top ten hold roughly 2.5%. Source material: PBMCs. The receptors derive from a man between 45 and 60 years old in good health and CMV-seronegative.

This clone was seen more than once but under ten times. The chain employs TRBV5-6 and TRBJ2-5, with TRBD2 matching over 9 bases. V dropped 2 bases and J dropped 0; count of bases not matched to a gene: 14. The CDR3 length is 19 residues. CDR1 and CDR2 (germline): SGHDT, YYEEEE. Here the CDR3 DNA reads TGTGCCAGCAGCTTACCGAGCAGAATAAGCGGGAGGTACCAAGAGACCCAGTACTTC. It is translated as CASSLPSRISGRYQETQYF.

Details on this clone: One junction end does not reproduce the germline sequence, and a read error may be involved. CDR3 nucleotides: TGTGCCAGCAGTAAGGGACTATCCGAGCAGTACTTT. Translated, it gives CASSKGLSEQYF. The chain is built from TRBV2 and TRBJ2-7, with 7 bases that match TRBD2. CDR3 length equals 12 residues. The germline CDR1 and CDR2 sequences are SNHLY and FYNNEI.

This clone came up a few times. V is TRBV13 and J is TRBJ2-1; TRBD2 aligns across 8 bases. V gave up 6 bases and J gave up 4 bases; unmatched junction bases: 8. The CDR3 is 15 residues long. From germline, CDR1 is PRHDT and CDR2 FYEKMQ (reference sequence). CDR3 sequence reads: CASRYTSGAYNEQFF. Written as DNA, the CDR3 is TGTGCCAGCAGATATACTAGCGGTGCTTACAATGAGCAGTTCTTC.

This sequence joins TRBV28 and TRBJ2-7, with D tentatively TRBD2 (5 bases). CDR3 size: 15 residues. Trimming pared 2 bases from V and 0 bases from J, leaving 11 bases between. CDR1 MDHEN and CDR2 SYDVKM come from the germline V gene. The CDR3 DNA is TGTGCCAGCAGTTTAGTTAGGACTTCCTCCTACGAGCAGTACTTC. It translates to CASSLVRTSSYEQYF.

The V and J genes are TRBV19 and TRBJ1-6, with 7 bases matching TRBD1. J lost 7 bases, V lost 5 bases, and 11 bases had no gene match. The germline V gene encodes CDR1 LNHDA and CDR2 SQIVND (reference sequence). CDR3 length: 16 residues. CDR3 nucleotide sequence: TGTGCCAGTAGTGATTACGGGACAGCCATAAATTCACCCCTCCACTTT. Translation gives CASSDYGTAINSPLHF. Together with reference TRBV19 and TRBJ1-6, the CDR3 gives the full variable domain: DGGITQSPKYLFRKEGQNVTLSCEQNLNHDAMYWYRQDPGQGLRLIYYSQIVNDFQKGDIAEGYSVSREKKESFPLTVTSAQKNPTAFYLCASSDYGTAINSPLHFGNGTRLTVT.

This sequence joins TRBV14 and TRBJ1-2; maybe TRBD1 (6 bases). CDR1 and CDR2 from the germline V gene are SGHDN and FVKESK. V was cut by 3 bases and J by 6 bases, with 20 bases left in between. The CDR3 is 16 residues long. For the CDR3, the DNA is TGTGCCAGCAGCCACCGGGGCACAGGGTCTATCGATGGCTACACCTTC. Translating gives CASSHRGTGSIDGYTF.

The gene calls are TRBV6-5 and TRBJ1-2; 9 nucleotides line up with TRBD1. The CDR3 spans 15 residues. The germline V gene encodes CDR1 MNHEY and CDR2 SVGAGI. The junction had 7 bases not matched to a gene; V was cut back by 4 bases and J by 4 bases. The CDR3 region has the DNA TGTGCCAGCAGTTTCGGGACAGGGCTTGGCTATGGCTACACCTTC. Translated, it gives CASSFGTGLGYGYTF.

V and J are TRBV10-1 and TRBJ1-1; a weak D match, TRBD1 (6 bases). This CDR3 has 15 residues. Germline CDR1 is WNHNN and CDR2 is SYGVQD (reference sequence). Trimming removed 6 bases from V and 1 base from J, with 15 bases in between. The CDR3 nucleotides are TGCGCCAGCAGCCCAAGACAGGAGAAGAACACTGAAGCTTTCTTT. It translates to CASSPRQEKNTEAFF.

This clone showed up just a few times. The V and J genes are TRBV7-9 and TRBJ1-5; TRBD1 agrees at 7 bases. The CDR3 extends over 14 amino acids. Trimming cost V 8 bases and J 0 bases; bases outside gene matches: 4. Per germline, CDR1 SEHNR and CDR2 FQNEAQ (reference sequence). DNA for the CDR3: TGTGCCAGCGGCACAGGGGTTAGCAATCAGCCCCAGCATTTT. It yields the protein CASGTGVSNQPQHF.

The J gene is TRBJ2-7, the V gene TRBV13; D ambiguous. The CDR3 has 13 residues. Germline lookup yields CDR1 PRHDT and CDR2 FYEKMQ (reference sequence). V lost 1 base and J lost 0, with 4 bases in between. CDR3 coding DNA: TGTGCCAGCAGCTTAGAGAGCTCCTACGAGCAGTACTTC. Amino acids: CASSLESSYEQYF.

V is TRBV27 and J is TRBJ2-7, with 12 bases that match TRBD2. This CDR3 spans 16 amino acids. The V gene end was trimmed by 4 bases and the J gene end by 6 bases; junction bases not matched to a gene: 10. CDR1 is MNHEY and CDR2 is SMNVEV in the germline V gene (reference sequence). CDR3 in DNA: TGTGCCAGCAGTTCCCAAGCTAGCGGGAGGGCCCCCGAGCAGTACTTC. Translating it yields CASSSQASGRAPEQYF.

This clone was seen only a few times. The rearrangement links TRBV28 to TRBJ1-2; D perhaps matches TRBD1 (6 bases). The V end was cut by 10 bases, the J end by 4 bases, with 19 bases between. The CDR3 is 14 amino acids. Germline assignment: CDR1 MDHEN and CDR2 SYDVKM. The CDR3 is CATRGGPLAYGYTF. The CDR3 bases are TGTGCCACGAGGGGGGGGCCGCTTGCCTATGGCTACACCTTC.

This clone was recorded a few times. The gene calls are TRBV15 and TRBJ2-1, with 8 bases aligning to TRBD1. The CDR3 is made up of 17 amino acids. CDR1 and CDR2 (germline): LNHNV, YYDKDF (reference sequence). Trimming cost V 0 bases and J 3 bases; bases outside gene matches: 7. CDR3 in amino acids: CATSRDLGTGYYNEQFF. The DNA of the CDR3 is TGTGCCACCAGCAGAGATCTAGGGACAGGATACTACAATGAGCAGTTCTTC.

This rearrangement joins TRBV4-1 to TRBJ2-6, with D possibly TRBD1 on 6 matching bases. The germline V gene has CDR1 MGHRA and CDR2 YSYEKL. This CDR3 is built from 19 residues. V gave up 0 bases and J gave up 1 base, with 16 bases separating them. The DNA of the CDR3 is TGCGCCAGCAGCCAAGAAGACGGCAGGGGATTTTCTGGGGCCAACGTCCTGACTTTC. Encoded protein: CASSQEDGRGFSGANVLTF.

The gene calls are TRBV5-6 and TRBJ2-5; 10 positions agree with TRBD2. The CDR3 extends over 13 amino acids. The V gene's germline CDR1 is SGHDT and CDR2 YYEEEE. V lost 6 bases and J lost 5; bases outside the gene matches: 4. Here the CDR3 reads CASILAGAETQYF. DNA of the CDR3: TGTGCCAGCATTCTAGCGGGGGCGGAGACCCAGTACTTC. The entire variable domain, with the rest obtained from reference TRBV5-6 and TRBJ2-5, is as follows: DAGVTQSPTHLIKTRGQQVTLRCSPKSGHDTVSWYQQALGQGPQFIFQYYEEEERQRGNFPDRFSGHQFPNYSSELNVNALLLGDSALYLCASILAGAETQYFGPGTRLLVL.

A few counts support this clone. V usage is TRBV5-1 and J usage is TRBJ2-1; TRBD1 aligns across 10 bases. The germline gives CDR1 SGHRS, CDR2 YFSETQ. The CDR3 totals 15 residues. J lost 4 bases, V lost 2 bases, and 3 bases had no gene match. CDR3 loop: CASSFGQGGYNEQFF. CDR3 DNA: TGCGCCAGCAGCTTCGGACAGGGGGGTTACAATGAGCAGTTCTTC.

The chain couples TRBV28 to TRBJ2-1, with 7 positions matching TRBD1. V trimming: 5 bases; J trimming: 4 bases; junction bases outside the gene matches: 11. The CDR3 runs 16 residues. Germline V gene lookup returns CDR1 MDHEN and CDR2 SYDVKM. The CDR3 nucleotides read TGTGCCAGCAGTCCCCCGGGACAGACAGGGTACAATGAGCAGTTCTTC. It specifies CASSPPGQTGYNEQFF. The full variable domain, its missing parts supplied by reference TRBV28 and TRBJ2-1, is DVKVTQSSRYLVKRTGEKVFLECVQDMDHENMFWYRQDPGLGLRLIYFSYDVKMKEKGDIPEGYSVSREKKERFSLILESASTNQTSMYLCASSPPGQTGYNEQFFGPGTRLTVL.

This clone was seen more than once but under ten times. The chain has TRBV18 and TRBJ1-1; D not certain. This CDR3 has 15 residues. CDR1 and CDR2 (germline): KGHSH, LQKENI. The V end lost 1 base, the J end lost 1 base, and 10 bases lay between the germline ends. In DNA form, the CDR3 reads TGTGCCAGCTCACCACTGGGCAGCACGAACACTGAAGCTTTCTTT. Translation: CASSPLGSTNTEAFF. Combining the CDR3 with reference TRBV18 and TRBJ1-1 gives the whole variable domain NAGVMQNPRHLVRRRGQEARLRCSPMKGHSHVYWYRQLPEEGLKFMVYLQKENIIDESGMPKERFSAEFPKEGPSILRIQQVVRGDSAAYFCASSPLGSTNTEAFFGQGTRLTVV.

About this clone itself: Mismatch with germline at one junction end may stem from a read error. This same CDR3 is encoded by further DNA sequences in the sample. The rearrangement links TRBV7-7 to TRBJ2-3, with D possibly being TRBD2 (5 bases). In germline, CDR1 is SSHAT, CDR2 FNYEAQ (reference sequence). This CDR3 has 15 residues. The CDR3 coding sequence is TGTGCTAGCAGCTTGGAACGGGGTAGCACAGATACGCAGTATTTT. Translation gives CASSLERGSTDTQYF.

The gene calls are TRBV4-1 and TRBJ1-1; D is possibly TRBD1 (5 bases). There are 15 residues in the CDR3. V shed 6 bases and J shed 1 base, with 15 bases lying between them. Per the germline V gene, CDR1 is MGHRA and CDR2 is YSYEKL. The CDR3 DNA reads as TGCGCCAGCAGACAACCCACAGGTAAGAACACTGAAGCTTTCTTT. This codes for CASRQPTGKNTEAFF.

This rearrangement joins TRBV27 to TRBJ2-7; the D gene is possibly TRBD1 (6 bases). Trimming took 2 bases from V and 1 from J, leaving 9 bases between them. From germline, CDR1 is MNHEY and CDR2 SMNVEV (reference sequence). This CDR3 region has 14 residues. CDR3 coding DNA: TGTGCCAGCAGTTTAAATAGGGGGTCCTACGAGCAGTACTTC. Residues: CASSLNRGSYEQYF.

J is TRBJ2-1 and V is TRBV2, with D perhaps TRBD1 (6 bases). Germline V gene sequence: CDR1 SNHLY, CDR2 FYNNEI. V lost 9 bases and J 0 bases, leaving 21 bases between the germline ends. The CDR3 is 17 residues long. CDR3 nucleotide sequence: TGTGCCAGAAATTCACACCGGGACACAAGCTCCTACAATGAGCAGTTCTTC. Its protein is CARNSHRDTSSYNEQFF.

This chain's CDR3 is CASSTGLAGGSDTQYF. The DNA of the CDR3 is TGCGCCAGCAGCACAGGACTAGCGGGAGGGAGTGATACGCAGTATTTT. The rearrangement links TRBV5-1 to TRBJ2-3; TRBD2 aligns across 15 bases. The germline V gene encodes CDR1 SGHRS and CDR2 YFSETQ. With V trimmed by 4 bases and J by 6 bases, 6 bases remained unmatched. The CDR3 sequence is 16 residues long.

This clone turned up a few times. The chain has TRBV11-2 and TRBJ1-2, with D tentatively TRBD1 (6 bases). CDR3 length equals 13 residues. Per germline, CDR1 SGHAT and CDR2 FQNNGV. Trimming removed 3 bases from V and 2 bases from J, with 7 bases in between. This CDR3 reads CASSFQGNYGYTF. The CDR3 bases are TGTGCCAGCAGCTTCCAGGGGAACTATGGCTACACCTTC.

V is TRBV9 and J is TRBJ1-6, with 9 positions matching TRBD1. The trim removed 6 bases at V and 16 bases at J, leaving 23 bases unmatched. This CDR3 is 17 amino acids long. Germline V gene data show CDR1 as SGDLS and CDR2 as YYNGEE. CDR3 residues: CASTPGQGPSGPMGLHF. CDR3 DNA sequence: TGTGCCAGCACCCCGGGACAGGGCCCCTCTGGCCCGATGGGGCTCCACTTT.

V usage is TRBV4-1 and J usage is TRBJ1-5; D may be TRBD1 (5 bases). The CDR3 is 14 amino acids. Germline CDR1 and CDR2: MGHRA and YSYEKL. V gave up 4 bases and J gave up 5 bases, with 12 bases separating them. CDR3 protein: CASSLRGGDQPQHF. The CDR3 coding sequence is TGCGCCAGCAGCCTCCGCGGGGGGGATCAGCCCCAGCATTTT.

The rearrangement links TRBV7-9 to TRBJ2-7; TRBD2 might be the D (7 bases). The CDR3 spans 14 residues. Germline V gene data show CDR1 as SEHNR and CDR2 as FQNEAQ (reference sequence). V dropped 7 bases and J dropped 2 bases, with 15 bases sitting between them. The CDR3 region has the DNA TGTGCCAGCACCAGGGCGGGGGCCCCCTACGAGCAGTACTTC. This encodes CASTRAGAPYEQYF.